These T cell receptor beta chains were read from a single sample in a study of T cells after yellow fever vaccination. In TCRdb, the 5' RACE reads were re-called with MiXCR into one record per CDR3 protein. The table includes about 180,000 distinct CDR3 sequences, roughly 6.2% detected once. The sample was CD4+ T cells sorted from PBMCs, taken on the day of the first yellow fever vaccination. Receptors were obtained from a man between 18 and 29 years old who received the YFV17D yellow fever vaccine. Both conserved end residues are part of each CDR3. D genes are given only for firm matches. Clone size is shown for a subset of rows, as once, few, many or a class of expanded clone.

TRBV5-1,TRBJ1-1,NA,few,TGCGCCAGCAGCTCTCGGGACGGTAACACTGAAGCTTTCTTT,CASSSRDGNTEAFF
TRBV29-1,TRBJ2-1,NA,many,TGCAGCGTTTCTACCCCGAATGTGGGTGAGCAGTTCTTC,CSVSTPNVGEQFF
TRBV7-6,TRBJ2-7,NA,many,TGTGCCAGCAGCTCGGGACCGTACGAGCAGTACTTC,CASSSGPYEQYF
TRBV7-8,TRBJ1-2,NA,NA,TGTGCCAGCAGCCCTACAGGGATCTATGGCTACACCTTC,CASSPTGIYGYTF
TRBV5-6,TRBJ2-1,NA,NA,TGTGCCAGCAGCTTGATGGAGTACAATGAGCAGTTCTTC,CASSLMEYNEQFF
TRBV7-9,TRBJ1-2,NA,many,TGTGCCAGCAGCTTGGGTAGCGTTTTCTATGGCTACACCTTC,CASSLGSVFYGYTF
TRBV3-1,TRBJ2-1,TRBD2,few,TGTGCCAGCAGCCAAGGGGCTAGCGGAGAGCAGTTCTTC,CASSQGASGEQFF
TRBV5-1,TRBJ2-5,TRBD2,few,TGCGCCAGCAGCAGAGCCCGACTAGCGGGGGGGCGGCTCCAAGAGACCCAGTACTTC,CASSRARLAGGRLQETQYF
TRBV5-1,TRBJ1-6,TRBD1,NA,TGCGCCAGCAGCTCCGGACAGGGGGCCGGTAATAATTCACCCCTCCACTTT,CASSSGQGAGNNSPLHF
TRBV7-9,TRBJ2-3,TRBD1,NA,TGTGCCAGCACCTTTTACAGGGGTTCCACAGATACGCAGTATTTT,CASTFYRGSTDTQYF
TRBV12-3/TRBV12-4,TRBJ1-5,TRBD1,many,TGTGCCAGCAGTTTAAGAGGACAGGGGCGTCAGCCCCAGCATTTT,CASSLRGQGRQPQHF
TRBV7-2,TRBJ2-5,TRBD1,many,TGTGCCAGCAGCTTATTCCGAGACAGGGTAACCAAAGAGACCCAGTACTTC,CASSLFRDRVTKETQYF
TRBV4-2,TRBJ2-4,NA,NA,TGTGCCAGCAGCCAAGAAGGGGGGGCCATAAACATTCAGTACTTC,CASSQEGGAINIQYF
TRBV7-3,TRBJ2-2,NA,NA,TGTGCCAGCAGCCCTTATGCCGGGGAGCTGTTTTTT,CASSPYAGELFF
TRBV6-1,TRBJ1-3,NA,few,TGTGCCAGCAGAGGGGGTGGGGGATCTGGAAACACCATATATTTT,CASRGGGGSGNTIYF
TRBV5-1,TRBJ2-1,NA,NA,TGCGCCAGCAGCCCGGACCGCACCAATGAGCAGTTCTTC,CASSPDRTNEQFF
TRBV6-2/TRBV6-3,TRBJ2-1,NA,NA,TGTGCCAGCAGGCGGGGGACAACATACAATGAGCAGTTCTTC,CASRRGTTYNEQFF
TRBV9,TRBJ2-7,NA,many,TGTGCCAGCAGCGTACAGGGTGTTCCCTACGAGCAGTACTTC,CASSVQGVPYEQYF
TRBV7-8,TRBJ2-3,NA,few,TGTGCCAGCAGCGGTAGCGTTACGCAGTATTTT,CASSGSVTQYF
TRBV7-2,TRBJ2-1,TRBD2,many,TGTGCCAGCAGCTTGGGGACTAGCGGGGCCTACAATGAGCAGTTCTTC,CASSLGTSGAYNEQFF
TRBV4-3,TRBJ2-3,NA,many,TGCGCCAGCAGCCAAGATCGAACAGATACGCAGTATTTT,CASSQDRTDTQYF
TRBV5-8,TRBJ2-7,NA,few,TGTGCCAGCAGTCGGACGAAGAGGGGTTCCTACGAGCAGTACTTC,CASSRTKRGSYEQYF
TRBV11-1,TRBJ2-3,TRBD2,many,TGTGCCAGCAGCCCGCCGGGAAATCTAGCGGGGGGTACCACAGATACGCAGTATTTT,CASSPPGNLAGGTTDTQYF
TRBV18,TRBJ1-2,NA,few,TGTGCCAGCTCACCCACAGGGAGGGAAGGCTACACCTTC,CASSPTGREGYTF
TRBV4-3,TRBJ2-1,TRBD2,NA,TGCGCCAGCAGCCAAGAGTTTTTTGCGGGGGGAGTCCCCAATGAGCAGTTCTTC,CASSQEFFAGGVPNEQFF
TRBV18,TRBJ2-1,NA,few,TGTGCCAGCTCATCTACTAGCCCGACAGCCAATGAGCAGTTCTTC,CASSSTSPTANEQFF
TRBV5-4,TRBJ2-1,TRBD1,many,TGTGCCAGCAGTTCCCTATCCGGGACAGGGGTGGATGAGCAGTTCTTC,CASSSLSGTGVDEQFF
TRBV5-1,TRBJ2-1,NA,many,TGCGCCAGCAGCTTCCTGGCAGAATGGATCTTC,CASSFLAEWIF
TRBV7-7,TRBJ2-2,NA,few,TGTGCTAGCAGCTTAAATCCGATAAGTGGCGGGGAGCTGTTTTTT,CASSLNPISGGELFF
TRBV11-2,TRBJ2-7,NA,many,TGTGCCAGCATCTCCCTGAGGGGGGGCTACGAGCAGTACTTC,CASISLRGGYEQYF
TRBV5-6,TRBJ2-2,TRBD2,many,TGTGCCAGCAGCTCGTCGGGGGGATCCACCGGGGAGCTGTTTTTT,CASSSSGGSTGELFF
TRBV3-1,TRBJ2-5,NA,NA,TGTGCCTGCAGCCCCCTGGGGGGTTACCAAGAGACCCAGTACTTC,CACSPLGGYQETQYF
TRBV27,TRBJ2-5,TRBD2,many,TGTGCCAGCAGTTTATCCGGGGGACTAGCGGGGGGGCCCAGGGAGACCCAGTACTTC,CASSLSGGLAGGPRETQYF
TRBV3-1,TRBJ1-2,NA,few,TGTGCCAGCCGTCAGGATCGCGGGGGCTACACCTTC,CASRQDRGGYTF
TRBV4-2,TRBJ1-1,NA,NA,TGTGCCAGCAGCCAAGGCAGAACAGCTGAAGCTTTCTTT,CASSQGRTAEAFF
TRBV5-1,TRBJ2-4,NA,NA,TGCGCCAGCAGCTTGGGGGGGGTGGATGAGAACATTCAGTACTTC,CASSLGGVDENIQYF
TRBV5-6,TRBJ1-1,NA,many,TGTGCCAGCAGCACAAGGGAGGTTGCAGCTGAAGCTTTCTTT,CASSTREVAAEAFF
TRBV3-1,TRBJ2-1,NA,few,TGTGCCAGCAGCCAAGGTCGGGATTTCAATGAGCAGTTCTTC,CASSQGRDFNEQFF
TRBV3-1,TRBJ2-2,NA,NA,TGTGCCAGCAGCCAAGATTCGGCAGGGGCCACCGGGGAGCTGTTTTTT,CASSQDSAGATGELFF
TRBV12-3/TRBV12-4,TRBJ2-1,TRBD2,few,TGTGCCAGCAGTACACCGGGGGGAAGCGGGGGGCGAAATGAGCAGTTCTTC,CASSTPGGSGGRNEQFF
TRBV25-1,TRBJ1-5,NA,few,TGTGCCAGCAGTGGGGGTTTTTATCAGCCCCAGCATTTT,CASSGGFYQPQHF
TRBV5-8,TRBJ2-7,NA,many,TGTGCCAGCAACTCATGGAGGGGGTACGAGCAGTACTTC,CASNSWRGYEQYF
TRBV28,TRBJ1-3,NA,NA,TGTGCCAACTCTAATGGAAGGGGGAGTAACACCATATATTTT,CANSNGRGSNTIYF
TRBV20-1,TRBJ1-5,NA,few,TGCAGTGCTAAAGCCCGATCTGATCAGCCCCAGCATTTT,CSAKARSDQPQHF
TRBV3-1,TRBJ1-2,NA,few,TGTGCCAGCAGCCGGGGGGGCTATGGCTACACCTTC,CASSRGGYGYTF
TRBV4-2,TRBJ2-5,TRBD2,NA,TGTGCCAGCAGCGAGGGACTAGCGGGGGGTTTCCAAGAGACCCAGTACTTC,CASSEGLAGGFQETQYF
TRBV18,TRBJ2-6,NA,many,TGTGCCAGCAGCCCGAGACAGAGCTCTGGGGCCAACGTCCTGACTTTC,CASSPRQSSGANVLTF
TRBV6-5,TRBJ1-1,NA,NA,TGTGCCAGCAGTTACGGCAGGCGGGACACTGAAGCTTTCTTT,CASSYGRRDTEAFF
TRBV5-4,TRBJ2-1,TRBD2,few,TGTGCCAGCAGCTTGGGTAGCGGGGGTTTCAATGAGCAGTTCTTC,CASSLGSGGFNEQFF
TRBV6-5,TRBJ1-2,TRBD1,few,TGTGCCAGCAGTTACTCGAGTTCTCCATCGGGACAGGGTTACTATGGCTACACCTTC,CASSYSSSPSGQGYYGYTF